The TCR beta chain described here comes from a study of blood T cell repertoires in COVID-19 (dated by TCRdb to the early 2020s). In terms of the full investigation: Samples covering the acute and convalescent phases of COVID-19 were provided by collaborators in the United States, Italy and Spain. A freely available public database, intended as a resource for researchers studying the immune response to SARS-CoV-2, is where the repertoires were released. Deeply sampled blood TCRbeta repertoires from subjects exposed to, actively infected with, or recovered from COVID-19 were included in the dataset. Where available, HLA class I and class II types were obtained from metadata supplied by the sample provider rather than from assay-based typing. Samples were obtained from the ongoing ImmuneRACE study (first 160 participants) and from 1,254 subjects provided by 6 global collaborators. Nearly every sample came with metadata listing a de-identified subject ID, COVID-19 status, age in years and sex. The material from the prospective study consisted of cDNA or gDNA derived from T cells, B-cell-depleted T cells, or PBMCs. Summary of the overall study and its limitations: The amount of clinical and demographic metadata varied by source and participant and was provided uncurated.

TCRbeta CDR3 regions were amplified from genomic DNA by means of the immunoSEQ Assay, a bias-controlled multiplex PCR. The paper's data handling went like this. The number of nucleated cells in each sample was estimated from the amplification of reference gene primers within the assay. To quantify the absolute abundance of each unique TCRbeta CDR3 rearrangement, sequence reads were collapsed and filtered. For each sample, productive Simpson clonality was calculated as the square root of Simpson's diversity index across productive rearrangements. The clones in this table, taken by TCRdb from immuneACCESS, are in-frame only. Not every clone is retained; where verified, under half of the shortfall comes from an unresolved V gene, and the cause of the rest is unknown. Clone size and V and J calls were adopted from that table, with D and trimming inferred from the DNA. The sample contains about 480,000 clones, roughly 90% of them found a single time. The ten top clones hold 1.5% to 2% of the sample.

Concerning this clone: The specificity of this receptor is unknown. Base quality data are lacking; no much larger clone is found one base away.

V is pared back by 5 bases and J by 1 base, with 8 bases lying between the germline termini. The CDR3 measures 13 amino acids from cysteine to phenylalanine. Only CDR3 DNA is held: 39 bases, read in frame from base 1. CDR1 LNHDA and CDR2 SQIVND were looked up in the germline V gene (reference sequence). Participants in the prospective study were enrolled through a virtual design, were aged about 18 to 90 years, and lived in about 25 United States geographic areas. To assign participants to cohorts, the prospective study relied on clinical history that participants themselves reported in a screening survey and a study questionnaire. Recovered participants in ImmuneRACE Cohort 3 were defined as having two consecutive negative NP/OP PCR tests, clearance from a healthcare professional, or resolution of symptoms. In the prospective study, mobile phlebotomists collected whole blood, serum and a nasopharyngeal or oropharyngeal swab from each participant. Prospective study participants could optionally give additional blood draws and questionnaires over an approximately two-month period. Prospective study blood samples were shipped either frozen or at room temperature before DNA extraction.

The receptor was isolated from a woman aged 40 to 50 who had recovered from COVID-19. Sequenced: PBMCs or T cells enriched from blood (not recorded which). The chain is made from TRBV19 and TRBJ1-1; the D gene is possibly TRBD1, with 5 bases matching. Here the CDR3 is given as CASSVQGNTEAFF. The DNA sequence reads TGTGCCAGTAGTGTTCAGGGGAACACTGAAGCTTTCTTT.